The 26 T cell receptor beta chains reported below all come from one sample, sequenced in a study of early T cells in non-severe SARS-CoV-2 infection. In TCRdb, the 5' RACE reads were re-called with MiXCR into one record per CDR3 protein. The table includes 80,000 or so distinct CDR3 sequences, around 15% detected once. Source material: whole blood. The receptor source for this set is an adult who was a healthcare worker with PCR-confirmed SARS-CoV-2 infection or an uninfected control (not recorded which).

This clonotype was seen repeatedly, ten times or more. The rearrangement joins TRBV7-9 to TRBJ2-2, with D tentatively TRBD1 (5 bases). Trimming took 5 bases from V and 3 from J, leaving 13 bases between them. The CDR3 consists of 15 residues. CDR1 and CDR2 (germline): SEHNR, FQNEAQ (reference sequence). The CDR3 protein is CASSPLAGYTGELFF. CDR3 sequence (DNA): TGTGCCAGCAGCCCCCTGGCAGGGTACACCGGGGAGCTGTTTTTT.

This clonotype has ten or more counts. The gene calls are TRBV25-1 and TRBJ2-1; 8 positions match TRBD1. V dropped 3 bases and J dropped 12; count of bases not matched to a gene: 4. CDR3 length: 12 residues. The germline gives CDR1 MGHDK, CDR2 SYGVNS. The CDR3 spells CASSDQGARQFF. DNA of the CDR3: TGTGCCAGCAGTGACCAGGGGGCGAGGCAGTTCTTC. The full variable domain, rest sourced from reference TRBV25-1 and TRBJ2-1, is EADIYQTPRYLVIGTGKKITLECSQTMGHDKMYWYQQDPGMELHLIHYSYGVNSTEKGDLSSESTVSRIRTEHFPLTLESARPSHTSQYLCASSDQGARQFFGPGTRLTVL.

The table lists this clonotype with many counts. The CDR3 bases are TGTGCCAGCAGTGACGGAACGAACACCGGGGAGCTGTTTTTT. Protein product: CASSDGTNTGELFF. V usage is TRBV6-4 and J usage is TRBJ2-2; D not resolved. This CDR3 is built from 14 residues. V was trimmed by 2 bases and J by 0 bases, leaving 4 bases between them. From germline, CDR1 is MRHNA and CDR2 SNTAGT.

The J gene is TRBJ2-5, the V gene TRBV7-9; TRBD1 might be the D (6 bases). The CDR3 runs 15 residues. Per germline, CDR1 SEHNR and CDR2 FQNEAQ (reference sequence). Between the trimmed V and J ends, which lost 3 bases and 1 base, there was a span of 12 bases. In DNA form, the CDR3 reads TGTGCCAGCAGCTTGATTGGCAGGGGCCAAGAGACCCAGTACTTC. It specifies CASSLIGRGQETQYF.

This clonotype has a handful of counts. The CDR3 DNA is TGTGCCAGCAGCCAATACAGAGGGGGCTCAGATGGCTACACCTTC. The encoded protein is CASSQYRGGSDGYTF. The V and J genes are TRBV7-9 and TRBJ1-2; TRBD1 agrees at 7 bases. Germline trimming cut 5 bases from V and 6 bases from J; bases unmatched to any gene: 12. There are 15 residues in the CDR3. CDR1 is SEHNR, CDR2 FQNEAQ, per germline (reference sequence).

The chain links TRBV2 to TRBJ2-2; no clear D. V lost 9 bases and J lost 0, with 20 bases in between. Germline lookup yields CDR1 SNHLY and CDR2 FYNNEI. The CDR3 is 17 amino acids. The CDR3 here is CARGGEISPPNTGELFF. CDR3 in DNA: TGTGCCAGGGGTGGGGAAATCTCCCCTCCGAACACCGGGGAGCTGTTTTTT. The complete variable domain, with remaining parts taken from reference TRBV2 and TRBJ2-2, reads EPEVTQTPSHQVTQMGQEVILRCVPISNHLYFYWYRQILGQKVEFLVSFYNNEISEKSEIFDDQFSVERPDGSNFTLKIRSTKLEDSAMYFCARGGEISPPNTGELFFGEGSRLTVL.

The V gene is TRBV11-2, the J gene TRBJ2-7; D is possibly TRBD2 (5 bases). Germline CDR1 SGHAT, CDR2 FQNNGV. Trimming pared 1 base from V and 5 bases from J, leaving 12 bases between. The CDR3 runs to 14 residues. The CDR3 protein is CASSLARRSHEQYF. The CDR3 DNA reads TGTGCCAGCAGCTTAGCACGGAGGAGCCACGAGCAGTACTTC. The full variable domain, completed using reference TRBV11-2 and TRBJ2-7, is EAGVAQSPRYKIIEKRQSVAFWCNPISGHATLYWYQQILGQGPKLLIQFQNNGVVDDSQLPKDRFSAERLKGVDSTLKIQPAKLEDSAVYLCASSLARRSHEQYFGPGTRLTVT.

This clonotype showed up just a few times. The J gene is TRBJ2-7, the V gene TRBV6-6, with TRBD1 matching 7 bases. V gave up 6 bases and J gave up 6 bases; unmatched junction bases: 5. Germline lookup yields CDR1 MNHNY and CDR2 SVGAGI (reference sequence). CDR3 length: 12 amino acids. This chain's CDR3 is CASSYTGAEQYF. CDR3 nucleotides: TGTGCCAGCAGCTATACAGGGGCCGAGCAGTACTTC.

The chain is built from TRBV4-1 and TRBJ2-2, with D unclear. There are 16 residues in the CDR3. CDR1 is MGHRA, CDR2 YSYEKL, per germline. The V and J ends lost 0 bases and 4 bases respectively, with 12 bases between them. The CDR3: CASSQDPYYSTGELFF. CDR3 coding DNA: TGCGCCAGCAGCCAAGATCCCTACTACAGCACCGGGGAGCTGTTTTTT.

The V call is TRBV6-5, the J call TRBJ2-1; no definite D call. The CDR3 has 17 residues. V was cut by 5 bases and J by 4 bases, with 21 bases left in between. Germline V lookup: CDR1 MNHEY, CDR2 SVGAGI. The CDR3 nucleotides are TGTGCCAGCAGTCTAGAACGGGTCCGGGTGGGGTACAATGAGCAGTTCTTC. As protein: CASSLERVRVGYNEQFF.

This clonotype appeared a few times. V and J are TRBV12-5 and TRBJ2-7; D is undetermined. Germline values: CDR1 LGHNT, CDR2 FRNRAP. Trimming took 5 bases from V and 5 from J, leaving 13 bases between them. The CDR3 runs 13 residues. In DNA form, the CDR3 reads TGTGCTAGTGGTGACCCCAGAGGCCACGAGCAGTACTTC. It specifies CASGDPRGHEQYF.

This clonotype has just a few counts. The chain is built from TRBV12-3 or TRBV12-4 and TRBJ2-7; 7 positions match TRBD1. V gave up 3 bases and J gave up 2 bases; unmatched junction bases: 1. The CDR3 has 13 residues. This chain's CDR3 is CASSLGQPYEQYF. CDR3 in DNA: TGTGCCAGCAGTTTGGGACAGCCCTACGAGCAGTACTTC.

The J gene is TRBJ2-7, the V gene TRBV12-3 or TRBV12-4; D gene uncertain. The CDR3 spans 13 residues. Trimming took off 0 bases at V and 7 bases at J, with 10 bases between the two ends. The CDR3 is CASSLAAPTEQYF. CDR3 DNA: TGTGCCAGCAGTTTAGCCGCTCCCACAGAGCAGTACTTC.

This clonotype came up many times. This chain uses TRBV5-4 with TRBJ2-5; perhaps D is TRBD1 or TRBD2 (5 bases each). Trimming cost V 0 bases and J 5 bases, with 17 bases left between them. Germline CDR1 reads SGHNT; CDR2 reads YYREEE (reference sequence). The CDR3 spans 16 residues. This CDR3 is CASSLAGAGIGETQYF. DNA for the CDR3: TGTGCCAGCAGCTTGGCCGGGGCAGGGATAGGGGAGACCCAGTACTTC.

This clonotype was detected a few times. The chain combines TRBV5-1 with TRBJ2-3, with TRBD1 matching 8 bases. CDR1 and CDR2 (germline): SGHRS, YFSETQ. Trimming removed 2 bases from V and 2 bases from J; junction bases left unmatched: 4. The CDR3 is 15 residues long. The CDR3 bases are TGCGCCAGCAGCTTACAGGGGGTATACACAGATACGCAGTATTTT. Protein sequence: CASSLQGVYTDTQYF.

This clonotype showed up many times. The chain is built from TRBV4-1 and TRBJ1-1, with D possibly TRBD1 on 6 matching bases. From germline, CDR1 is MGHRA and CDR2 YSYEKL. The CDR3 is made up of 13 amino acids. The ends were cut back, 4 bases at V and 5 bases at J, with 11 bases in the middle. The CDR3 region has the DNA TGCGCCAGCAGCCGGACAGTTAGGACTGAAGCTTTCTTT. Translated, it gives CASSRTVRTEAFF.

On this clonotype: This may stem from a read error, because a much larger clone lies one nucleotide away. The V call is TRBV6-1, the J call TRBJ2-7; D perhaps matches TRBD1 (6 bases). The germline V gene encodes CDR1 MNHNS and CDR2 SASEGT. The CDR3 spans 13 residues. Here the CDR3 DNA reads TGTGCCGGCAGTTCAACAGGGCTTGGCGAGCAGTACTTC. It translates to CAGSSTGLGEQYF.

The genes are TRBV6-5 and TRBJ2-3; possibly TRBD1 or TRBD2 for D (6 bases each). This CDR3 has 18 residues. Germline loops: CDR1 MNHEY, CDR2 SVGAGI. V was cut by 0 bases and J by 8 bases, with 24 bases left in between. CDR3 DNA: TGTGCCAGCAGTTACTCGGCCCCTCTAGCGAGGGGGGTCGTTACGCAGTATTTT. Encoded protein: CASSYSAPLARGVVTQYF.

The V call is TRBV19, the J call TRBJ2-5; TRBD2 might be the D (6 bases). V lost 3 bases, J lost 1 base, and 15 bases lay in between. The germline CDR1 and CDR2 sequences are LNHDA and SQIVND (reference sequence). The CDR3 has 16 residues. CDR3 loop: CASSMSGGVFQETQYF. The DNA of the CDR3 is TGTGCCAGTAGTATGAGCGGAGGGGTTTTCCAAGAGACCCAGTACTTC.

This clonotype was recorded at least ten times. J is TRBJ2-2 and V is TRBV11-2; D possibly uses TRBD1 or TRBD2 (5 bases each). CDR3 length equals 14 residues. The V gene's germline CDR1 is SGHAT and CDR2 FQNNGV. Trimming removed 3 bases at V and 2 bases at J, with 7 bases between. The CDR3 region is CASSLGPNTGELFF. CDR3 nucleotide sequence: TGTGCCAGCAGCTTGGGACCAAACACCGGGGAGCTGTTTTTT.

The chain joins TRBV7-9 to TRBJ1-4; D is uncertain. The CDR3 sequence is 12 residues long. V was cut by 4 bases and J by 11 bases, with 11 bases left in between. Germline CDR1 reads SEHNR; CDR2 reads FQNEAQ (reference sequence). CDR3 sequence reads: CASSSDNGKLFF. The CDR3 nucleotides are TGTGCCAGCAGCTCTGACAACGGGAAACTGTTTTTT.

This clonotype was seen ten or more times. The chain carries TRBV7-8 and TRBJ2-3; 9 bases fit TRBD2. J gave up 0 bases and V 4 bases, and 8 bases lay outside the gene matches. CDR1 is SGHVS, CDR2 FQNEAQ, per germline. There are 17 residues in the CDR3. The CDR3 sequence is CASSSRAGGTSTDTQYF. The CDR3 coding sequence is TGTGCCAGCAGCTCTAGAGCGGGGGGAACTAGCACAGATACGCAGTATTTT.

The rearrangement joins TRBV6-5 to TRBJ1-6; tentatively, D is TRBD1 (5 bases). CDR1 is MNHEY and CDR2 is SVGAGI in the germline V gene. V was shortened by 0 bases and J by 10 bases, with 16 bases between the two germline ends. This CDR3 is 16 amino acids long. CDR3 DNA sequence: TGTGCCAGCAGTTACTCCAGATCGGGGCTTAGGTCACCCCTCCACTTT. Its protein is CASSYSRSGLRSPLHF.

Concerning this clonotype itself: It may be a read error: a sequence one base away is much more abundant. This chain uses TRBV7-2 with TRBJ2-1; D unresolved. Germline V gives CDR1 SGHTA, CDR2 FQGNSA. The length of the CDR3 is 15 residues. This CDR3 reads CASSLMPSSYNELFF. CDR3 coding DNA: TGTGCCAGCAGCTTAATGCCGAGCTCCTACAATGAGCTGTTCTTC. Drawing the rest from reference TRBV7-2 and TRBJ2-1, the complete variable domain is GAGVSQSPSNKVTEKGKDVELRCDPISGHTALYWYRQSLGQGLEFLIYFQGNSAPDKSGLPSDRFSAERTGGSVSTLTIQRTQQEDSAVYLCASSLMPSSYNELFFGPGTRLTVL.

The J gene is TRBJ2-1, the V gene TRBV19; TRBD1 is a possible D gene (5 bases). Germline V gene data show CDR1 as LNHDA and CDR2 as SQIVND (reference sequence). The CDR3 has 15 residues. Trimming pared 4 bases from V and 0 bases from J, leaving 10 bases between. CDR3: CASSKDTSSYNEQFF. The DNA for the CDR3 is TGTGCCAGTAGTAAGGACACGAGCTCCTACAATGAGCAGTTCTTC.

This clonotype was found a few times. The V gene is TRBV29-1, the J gene TRBJ2-1, with 13 bases matching TRBD2. Trimming took 8 bases from V and 7 from J; bases not matched to a gene: 5. The CDR3 is made up of 13 amino acids. CDR1 SQVTM and CDR2 ANQGSEA come from the germline V gene. For the CDR3, the DNA is TGCAGCACGGGACTAGCGGGGTGGAATGAGCAGTTCTTC. It translates to CSTGLAGWNEQFF.